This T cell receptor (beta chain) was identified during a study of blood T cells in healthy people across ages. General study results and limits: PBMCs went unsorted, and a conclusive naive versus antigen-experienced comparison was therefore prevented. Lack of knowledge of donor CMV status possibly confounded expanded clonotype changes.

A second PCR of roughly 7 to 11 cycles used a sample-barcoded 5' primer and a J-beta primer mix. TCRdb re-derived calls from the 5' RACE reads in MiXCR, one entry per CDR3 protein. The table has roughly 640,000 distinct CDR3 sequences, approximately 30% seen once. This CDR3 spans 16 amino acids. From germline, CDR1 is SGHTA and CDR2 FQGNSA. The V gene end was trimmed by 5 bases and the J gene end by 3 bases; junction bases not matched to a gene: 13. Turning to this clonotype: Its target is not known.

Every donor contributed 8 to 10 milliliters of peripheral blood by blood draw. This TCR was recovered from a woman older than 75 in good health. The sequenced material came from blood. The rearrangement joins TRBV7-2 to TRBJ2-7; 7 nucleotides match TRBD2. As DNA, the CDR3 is TGTGCCAGCAGCAAAGAAAGGGGCGGGGACTACTACGAGCAGTACTTC. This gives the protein CASSKERGGDYYEQYF.